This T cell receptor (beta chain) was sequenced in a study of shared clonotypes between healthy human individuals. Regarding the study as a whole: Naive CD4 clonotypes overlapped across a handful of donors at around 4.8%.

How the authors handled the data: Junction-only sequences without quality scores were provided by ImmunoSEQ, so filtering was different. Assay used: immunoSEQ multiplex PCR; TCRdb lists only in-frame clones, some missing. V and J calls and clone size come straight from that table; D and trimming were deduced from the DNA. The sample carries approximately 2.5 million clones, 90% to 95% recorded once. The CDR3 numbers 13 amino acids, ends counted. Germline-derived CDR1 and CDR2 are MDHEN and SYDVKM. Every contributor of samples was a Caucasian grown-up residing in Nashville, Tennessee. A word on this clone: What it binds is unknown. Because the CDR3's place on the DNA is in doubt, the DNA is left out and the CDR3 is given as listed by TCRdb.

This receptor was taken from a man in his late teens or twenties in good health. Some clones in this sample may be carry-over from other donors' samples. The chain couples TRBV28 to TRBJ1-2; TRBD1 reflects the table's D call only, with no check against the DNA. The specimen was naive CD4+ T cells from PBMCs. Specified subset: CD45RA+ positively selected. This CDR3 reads CASSSSTGPGYTF.